A selection of T cell receptor beta chains follows, all from one sample in a study of shared clonotypes between healthy human individuals. Sequencing used immunoSEQ multiplex PCR; TCRdb keeps in-frame clones, though not all of them. The sample comprises about 580,000 clones, roughly 98% of which are singletons, and 0.25% to 0.35% rests with the top ten. The sample was naive CD8+ T cells sorted from blood. Source of these receptors: a man aged 25-40 years in good health. The conserved cysteine and the conserved F or W are not part of the CDR3 here. Each record gives: CDR3 protein, V gene.

CDR3: ASSRKTGGRANVLT; V: TRBV5-6
CDR3: ASSEARGTGSYEQY; V: TRBV2
CDR3: ASSRRTRIN; V: TRBV7-9
CDR3: ASSLGITGFNEKLF; V: TRBV7-8
CDR3: ATEAGRGVDEQY; V: TRBV15
CDR3: ASSQDVGFGETQY; V: TRBV14
CDR3: ATSRELRTNLFYNEQF; V: TRBV15
CDR3: SVVSTDFMNTEAF; V: TRBV29-1
CDR3: SVELAHRGGWDETQY; V: TRBV29-1
CDR3: ASSHRTGGYEQY; V: TRBV4-1
CDR3: ASSLGRGNLNTGELF; V: TRBV11-3
CDR3: ASSLADKDSYEQY; V: TRBV7-9
CDR3: ASSSRQGESYEQY; V: TRBV27
CDR3: ASREGGNQPQH; V: TRBV6-1
CDR3: ASSTGNYGYT; V: TRBV28
CDR3: ASNLRGAEADTQY; V: TRBV7-9
CDR3: ASSSTAGAPGELF; V: TRBV11-2
CDR3: ATSSPTGALQETQY; V: TRBV15
CDR3: ASSVAAGLAGGTRPETQY; V: TRBV9
CDR3: AISEPRTSGEYSYEQY; V: TRBV10-3
CDR3: ASSVWGDEQF; V: TRBV9
CDR3: ASSLVFSLNNEQF; V: TRBV11-2
CDR3: ASSPGLAGVGEQF; V: TRBV27
CDR3: ASSLRTSRSTDTQY; V: TRBV27
CDR3: ASSQASGGVYEQY; V: TRBV4-1
CDR3: ASSFLGIYNEQF; V: TRBV11-2
CDR3: ASSPGPANTEAF; V: TRBV5-4
CDR3: ASSGLATQDTQY; V: TRBV2
CDR3: SVEDISGANEKLF; V: TRBV29-1
CDR3: ASSVPGRLTSPEQY; V: TRBV2
CDR3: SVESPGQLSYEQY; V: TRBV29-1
CDR3: ASSHLTGVSYEQY; V: TRBV4-1
CDR3: ASSPPGLQPYEQY; V: TRBV7-9
CDR3: ASSLRGISYEQY; V: TRBV13
CDR3: ASSPGQGSSYEQY; V: TRBV13
CDR3: ASSQAFPGNTEAF; V: TRBV4-2
CDR3: ASSLSDSRTYEQY; V: TRBV27
CDR3: ASSQVRETQY; V: TRBV4-1
CDR3: ASSLSLGRYNEQF; V: TRBV14
CDR3: ASSVWTSGNSEQY; V: TRBV7-2
CDR3: ASSLRSDNEQF; V: TRBV5-6
CDR3: ASSHPVEGAQY; V: TRBV7-9
CDR3: ASSPQPSGRAEQF; V: TRBV18